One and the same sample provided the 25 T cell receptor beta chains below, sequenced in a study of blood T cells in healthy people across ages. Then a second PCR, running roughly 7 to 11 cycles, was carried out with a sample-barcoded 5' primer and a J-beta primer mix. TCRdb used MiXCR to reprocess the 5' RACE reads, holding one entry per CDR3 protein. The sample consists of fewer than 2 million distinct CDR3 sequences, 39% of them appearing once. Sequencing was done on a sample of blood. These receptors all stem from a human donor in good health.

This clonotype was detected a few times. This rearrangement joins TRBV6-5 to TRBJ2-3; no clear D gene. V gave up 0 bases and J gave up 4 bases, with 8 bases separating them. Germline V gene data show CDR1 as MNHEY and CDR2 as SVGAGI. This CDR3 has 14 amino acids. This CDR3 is CASSYSTGPDTQYF. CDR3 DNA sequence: TGTGCCAGCAGTTACTCGACGGGTCCAGATACGCAGTATTTT.

For the CDR3, the DNA is TGTGCCAGCAGGCCCGGACAGGAGTCCTACGAGCAGTACTTC. Amino acids: CASRPGQESYEQYF. The V and J genes are TRBV6-2 or TRBV6-3 and TRBJ2-7, with 7 bases lining up with TRBD1. J was trimmed by 1 base and V by 6 bases; bases with no gene match: 6. The CDR3 consists of 14 residues. Germline V gene lookup returns CDR1 MNHEY and CDR2 SVGEGT.

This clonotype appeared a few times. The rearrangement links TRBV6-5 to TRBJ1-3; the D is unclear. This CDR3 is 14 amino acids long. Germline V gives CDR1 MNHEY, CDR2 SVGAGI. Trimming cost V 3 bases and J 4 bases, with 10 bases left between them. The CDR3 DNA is TGTGCCAGCAGTTATCTGGGGTCCGGAAACACCATATATTTT. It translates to CASSYLGSGNTIYF.

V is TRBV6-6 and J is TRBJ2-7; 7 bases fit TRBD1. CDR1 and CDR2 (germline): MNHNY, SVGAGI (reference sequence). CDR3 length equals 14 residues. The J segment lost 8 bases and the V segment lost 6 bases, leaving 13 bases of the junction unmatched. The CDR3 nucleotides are TGTGCCAGCAGCGATGGGACAGCCGCCGCCCAGCAGTACTTC. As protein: CASSDGTAAAQQYF.

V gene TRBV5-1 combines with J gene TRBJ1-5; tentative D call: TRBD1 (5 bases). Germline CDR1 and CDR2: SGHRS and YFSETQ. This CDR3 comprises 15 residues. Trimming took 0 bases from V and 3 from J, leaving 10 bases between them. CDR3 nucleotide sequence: TGCGCCAGCAGCTTGGCCGCAGGGACCAATCAGCCCCAGCATTTT. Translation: CASSLAAGTNQPQHF.

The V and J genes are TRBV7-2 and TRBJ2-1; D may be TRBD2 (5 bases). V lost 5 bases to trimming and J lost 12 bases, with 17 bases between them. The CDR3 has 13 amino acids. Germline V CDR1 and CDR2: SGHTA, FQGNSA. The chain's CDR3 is CASSLELAIGQFF. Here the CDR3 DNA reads TGTGCCAGCAGCCTCGAGCTAGCTATTGGGCAGTTCTTC.

Here the CDR3 DNA reads TGTGCCAGCAGTTACTGGCCAGGACTAAATCAGCCCCAGCATTTT. It translates to CASSYWPGLNQPQHF. V usage is TRBV6-5 and J usage is TRBJ1-5; D call uncertain. Trimming took 1 base from V and 4 from J, leaving 11 bases between them. The germline gives CDR1 MNHEY, CDR2 SVGAGI. The CDR3 totals 15 residues.

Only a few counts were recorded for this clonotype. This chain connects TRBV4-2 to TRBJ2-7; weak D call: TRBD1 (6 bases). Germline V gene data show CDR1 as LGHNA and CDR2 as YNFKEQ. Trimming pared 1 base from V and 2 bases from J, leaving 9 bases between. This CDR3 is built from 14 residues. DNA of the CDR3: TGTGCCAGCAGCCAAGGACAGGCAGCCTACGAGCAGTACTTC. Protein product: CASSQGQAAYEQYF.

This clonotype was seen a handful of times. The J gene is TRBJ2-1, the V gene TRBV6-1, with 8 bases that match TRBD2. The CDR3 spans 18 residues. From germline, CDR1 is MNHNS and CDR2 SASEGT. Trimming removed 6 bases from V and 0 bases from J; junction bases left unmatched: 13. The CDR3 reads CASSKQAPGGSSYNEQFF. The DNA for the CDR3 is TGTGCCAGCAGCAAACAGGCTCCGGGAGGGTCCTCCTACAATGAGCAGTTCTTC.

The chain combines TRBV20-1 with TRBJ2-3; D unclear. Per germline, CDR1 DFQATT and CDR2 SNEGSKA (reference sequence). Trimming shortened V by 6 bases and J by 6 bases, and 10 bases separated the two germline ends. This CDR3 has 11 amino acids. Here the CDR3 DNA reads TGCAGTGCCCGGATGGCTGATACGCAGTATTTT. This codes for CSARMADTQYF.

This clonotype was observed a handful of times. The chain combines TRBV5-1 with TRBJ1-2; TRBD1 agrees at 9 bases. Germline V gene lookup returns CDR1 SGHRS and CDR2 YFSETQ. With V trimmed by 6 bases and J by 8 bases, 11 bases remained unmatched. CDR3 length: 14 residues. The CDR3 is CASTSGQGSGGYTF. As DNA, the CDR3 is TGCGCCAGCACCTCGGGACAGGGATCAGGCGGCTACACCTTC.

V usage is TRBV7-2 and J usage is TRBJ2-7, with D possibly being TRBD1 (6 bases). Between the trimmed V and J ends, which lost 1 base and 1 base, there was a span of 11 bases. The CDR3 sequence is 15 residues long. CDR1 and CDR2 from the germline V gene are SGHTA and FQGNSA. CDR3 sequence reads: CASSLDRTESYEQYF. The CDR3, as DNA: TGTGCCAGCAGCTTAGATCGGACAGAATCCTACGAGCAGTACTTC. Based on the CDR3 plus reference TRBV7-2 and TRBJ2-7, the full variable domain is GAGVSQSPSNKVTEKGKDVELRCDPISGHTALYWYRQSLGQGLEFLIYFQGNSAPDKSGLPSDRFSAERTGGSVSTLTIQRTQQEDSAVYLCASSLDRTESYEQYFGPGTRLTVT.

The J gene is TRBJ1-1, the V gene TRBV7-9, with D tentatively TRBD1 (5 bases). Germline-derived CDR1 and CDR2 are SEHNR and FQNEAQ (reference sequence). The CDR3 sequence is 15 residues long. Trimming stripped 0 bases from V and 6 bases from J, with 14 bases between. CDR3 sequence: CASSLALGTVAEAFF. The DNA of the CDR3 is TGTGCCAGCAGCTTAGCGCTTGGGACCGTCGCTGAAGCTTTCTTT.

The CDR3 nucleotides read TGTGCCACCAGCGAGGGTGTTGGTGAAAAACTGTTTTTT. Translation: CATSEGVGEKLFF. The genes are TRBV15 and TRBJ1-4; D not resolved. Deletions cut 5 bases from V and 7 bases from J, with 11 bases between. CDR3 size: 13 residues. Germline CDR1 is LNHNV and CDR2 is YYDKDF (reference sequence).

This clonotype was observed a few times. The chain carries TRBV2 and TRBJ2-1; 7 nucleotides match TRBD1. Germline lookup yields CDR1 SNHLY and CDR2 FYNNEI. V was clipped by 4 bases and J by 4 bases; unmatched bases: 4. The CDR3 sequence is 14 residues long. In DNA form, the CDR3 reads TGTGCCAGCAGTGCGGGACAGTATTACAATGAGCAGTTCTTC. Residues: CASSAGQYYNEQFF.

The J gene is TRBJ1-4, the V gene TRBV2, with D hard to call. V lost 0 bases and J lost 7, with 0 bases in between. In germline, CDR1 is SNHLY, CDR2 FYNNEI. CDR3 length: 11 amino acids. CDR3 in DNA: TGTGCCAGCAGTGAAGCTGAAAAACTGTTTTTT. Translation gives CASSEAEKLFF.

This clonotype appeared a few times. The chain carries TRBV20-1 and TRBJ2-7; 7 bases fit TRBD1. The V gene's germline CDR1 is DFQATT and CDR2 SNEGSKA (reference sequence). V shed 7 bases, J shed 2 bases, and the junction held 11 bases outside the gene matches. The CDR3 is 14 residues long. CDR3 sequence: CSVIVTGSTYEQYF. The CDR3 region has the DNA TGCAGTGTTATCGTGACAGGGTCAACCTACGAGCAGTACTTC.

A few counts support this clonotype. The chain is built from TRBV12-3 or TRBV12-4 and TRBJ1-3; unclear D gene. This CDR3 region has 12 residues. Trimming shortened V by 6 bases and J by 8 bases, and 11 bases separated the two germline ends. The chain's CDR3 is CASRGRSDTIYF. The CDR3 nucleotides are TGTGCCAGCAGGGGCAGGTCGGACACCATATATTTT.

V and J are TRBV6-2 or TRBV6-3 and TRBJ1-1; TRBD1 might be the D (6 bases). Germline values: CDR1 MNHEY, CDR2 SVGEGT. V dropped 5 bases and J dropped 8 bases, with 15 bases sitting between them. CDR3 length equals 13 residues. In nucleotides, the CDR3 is TGTGCCAGCAGTCAGACAGGCCTAGGCGAAGCTTTCTTT. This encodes CASSQTGLGEAFF.

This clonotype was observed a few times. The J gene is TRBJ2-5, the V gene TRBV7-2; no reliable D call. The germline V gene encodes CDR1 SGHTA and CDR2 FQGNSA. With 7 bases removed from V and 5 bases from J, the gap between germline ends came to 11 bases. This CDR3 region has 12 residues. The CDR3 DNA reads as TGTGCCAGCACTCTCATGGGGGAGACCCAGTACTTC. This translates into CASTLMGETQYF.

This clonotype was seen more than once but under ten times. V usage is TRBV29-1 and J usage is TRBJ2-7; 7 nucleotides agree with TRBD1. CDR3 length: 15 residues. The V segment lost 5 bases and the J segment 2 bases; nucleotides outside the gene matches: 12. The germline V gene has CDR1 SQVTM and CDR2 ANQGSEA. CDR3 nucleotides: TGCAGCGTTATAAGGGAGACAGGGAGTCCCTACGAGCAGTACTTC. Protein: CSVIRETGSPYEQYF.

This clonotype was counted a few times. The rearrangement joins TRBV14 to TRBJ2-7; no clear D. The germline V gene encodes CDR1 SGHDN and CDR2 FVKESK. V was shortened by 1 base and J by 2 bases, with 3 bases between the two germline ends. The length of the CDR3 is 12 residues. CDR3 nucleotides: TGTGCCAGCAGCCAAGTCCCCTACGAGCAGTACTTC. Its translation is CASSQVPYEQYF.

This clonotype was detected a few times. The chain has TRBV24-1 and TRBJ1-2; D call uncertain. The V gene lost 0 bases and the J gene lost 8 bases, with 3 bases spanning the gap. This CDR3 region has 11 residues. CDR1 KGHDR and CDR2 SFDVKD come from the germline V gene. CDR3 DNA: TGTGCCACCAGTGATTTGAAGGGCTACACCTTC. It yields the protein CATSDLKGYTF.

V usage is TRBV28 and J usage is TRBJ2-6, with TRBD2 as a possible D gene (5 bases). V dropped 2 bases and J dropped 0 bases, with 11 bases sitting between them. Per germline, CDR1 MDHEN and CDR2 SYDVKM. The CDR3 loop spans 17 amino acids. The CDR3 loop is CASSLEGRSSGANVLTF. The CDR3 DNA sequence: TGTGCCAGCAGTTTAGAGGGCAGGAGCTCTGGGGCCAACGTCCTGACTTTC.

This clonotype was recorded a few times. CDR3 in amino acids: CASSLTGSGGAGNEQFF. For the CDR3, the DNA is TGTGCCAGCAGCTTAACGGGTAGCGGGGGGGCCGGGAATGAGCAGTTCTTC. The gene calls are TRBV7-3 and TRBJ2-1; TRBD2 agrees at 11 bases. The CDR3 runs 17 residues. Germline loops: CDR1 SGHTA, CDR2 FQGTGA. J gave up 7 bases and V 0 bases, and 8 bases lay outside the gene matches.